This is a list of T cell receptor beta chains from one sample in a study of cytotoxic CD8 clonotypes in ibrutinib-treated CLL. The protocol was immunoSEQ multiplex PCR, while the TCRdb copy is restricted to in-frame clones and leaves out a portion. The sample includes 110,000 to 150,000 clones, roughly 80% of them seen just once. Sequences were derived from PBMCs, sampled after 12 months of ibrutinib treatment. These receptors originate from a human donor with chronic lymphocytic leukemia. CDR3s include the opening cysteine and the closing phenylalanine or tryptophan. D genes are given only for firm matches. Expanded clones are given a class, and other clones once, few, many or no size at all.

J: TRBJ2-2
length: 17
D: TRBD2
size: -
V: TRBV7-2
CDR3: CASSRSGLAGRFGELFF
DNA: TGTGCCAGCAGCCGATCGGGACTAGCGGGGAGGTTCGGGGAGCTGTTTTTT

J: TRBJ2-3
length: 16
D: -
size: -
V: TRBV9
CDR3: CASSVRIVGSTDTQYF
DNA: TGTGCCAGCAGCGTCCGCATCGTGGGTAGCACAGATACGCAGTATTTT

J: TRBJ2-6
length: 18
D: TRBD1
size: -
V: TRBV19
CDR3: CASSSRDRGIVGANVLTF
DNA: TGTGCCAGTAGTTCCCGGGACAGGGGAATCGTTGGGGCCAACGTCCTGACTTTC

J: TRBJ2-3
length: 14
D: TRBD2
size: -
V: TRBV6-4
CDR3: CASSQTSVTDTQYF
DNA: TGTGCCAGCAGCCAGACTAGCGTAACAGATACGCAGTATTTT

J: TRBJ2-5
length: 13
D: TRBD1
size: many
V: TRBV10-3
CDR3: CATQDRPAGTQYF
DNA: TGTGCCACCCAGGACAGGCCTGCGGGGACCCAGTACTTC

J: TRBJ2-5
length: 14
D: -
size: -
V: TRBV28
CDR3: CASSFSYSQETQYF
DNA: TGTGCCAGCAGTTTTTCCTATTCCCAAGAGACCCAGTACTTC

J: TRBJ1-5
length: 13
D: -
size: -
V: TRBV18
CDR3: CASSPNTNQPQHF
DNA: TGTGCCAGCTCACCCAACACGAATCAGCCCCAGCATTTT

J: TRBJ1-1
length: 13
D: -
size: -
V: TRBV10-1
CDR3: CASSDIDRDGAFF
DNA: TGCGCCAGCAGTGACATTGACCGAGACGGGGCTTTCTTT

J: TRBJ1-5
length: 14
D: TRBD1
size: -
V: TRBV30
CDR3: CAWTGTGLNQPQHF
DNA: TGTGCCTGGACCGGGACAGGGCTCAATCAGCCCCAGCATTTT

J: TRBJ1-3
length: 13
D: -
size: -
V: TRBV6-6
CDR3: CASSYSAGNTIYF
DNA: TGTGCCAGCAGTTACTCAGCTGGAAACACCATATATTTT

J: TRBJ2-5
length: 13
D: -
size: -
V: TRBV13
CDR3: CASSARPPETQYF
DNA: TGTGCCAGCAGCGCTCGACCACCGGAGACCCAGTACTTC

J: TRBJ2-5
length: 14
D: -
size: -
V: TRBV7-9
CDR3: CASSEGGGEETQYF
DNA: TGTGCCAGCAGCGAGGGGGGCGGGGAAGAGACCCAGTACTTC

J: TRBJ2-7
length: 14
D: -
size: -
V: TRBV18
CDR3: CASSPPRWSYEQYF
DNA: TGTGCCAGCTCACCACCCCGTTGGTCCTACGAGCAGTACTTC

J: TRBJ2-7
length: 13
D: -
size: -
V: TRBV11-3
CDR3: CASSLSQGYEQYF
DNA: TGTGCCAGCAGCCTGTCCCAGGGTTACGAGCAGTACTTC

J: TRBJ1-1
length: 19
D: -
size: -
V: TRBV28
CDR3: CASSLGGGVMSSSGTEAFF
DNA: TGTGCCAGCAGTTTAGGGGGGGGTGTCATGTCAAGTAGTGGCACTGAAGCTTTCTTT

J: TRBJ2-2
length: 15
D: -
size: -
V: TRBV11-3
CDR3: CASSLVGVDTGELFF
DNA: TGTGCCAGCAGCTTAGTTGGGGTTGACACCGGGGAGCTGTTTTTT

J: TRBJ1-4
length: 15
D: TRBD1
size: once
V: TRBV7-2
CDR3: CASSPRGPTNEKLFF
DNA: TGTGCCAGCAGCCCTAGGGGGCCGACTAATGAAAAACTGTTTTTT

J: TRBJ2-1
length: 17
D: TRBD1
size: once
V: TRBV7-9
CDR3: CASSSGYGTGLINEQFF
DNA: TGTGCCAGCAGCAGCGGCTACGGGACAGGTCTAATCAATGAGCAGTTCTTC

J: TRBJ2-2
length: 14
D: -
size: -
V: TRBV11-2
CDR3: CASTLYRDTGELFF
DNA: TGTGCCAGCACCTTGTACAGGGACACCGGGGAGCTGTTTTTT

J: TRBJ1-2
length: 16
D: -
size: -
V: TRBV11-2
CDR3: CASSPQGQGGWYGYTF
DNA: TGTGCCAGCAGCCCCCAAGGGCAGGGTGGTTGGTATGGCTACACCTTC

J: TRBJ1-1
length: 13
D: -
size: -
V: TRBV25-1
CDR3: CASSQTENTEAFF
DNA: TGTGCCAGCAGTCAAACAGAGAACACTGAAGCTTTCTTT

J: TRBJ1-2
length: 11
D: -
size: -
V: TRBV29-1
CDR3: CSVARGDGYTF
DNA: TGCAGCGTTGCGAGGGGGGATGGCTACACCTTC

J: TRBJ1-2
length: 13
D: -
size: -
V: TRBV11-2
CDR3: CASSLVEGYGYTF
DNA: TGTGCCAGCAGCTTAGTCGAGGGCTATGGCTACACCTTC

J: TRBJ2-7
length: 14
D: -
size: -
V: TRBV13
CDR3: CASSYPGVGYEQYF
DNA: TGTGCCAGCAGCTACCCAGGGGTAGGCTACGAGCAGTACTTC

J: TRBJ2-3
length: 16
D: TRBD2
size: -
V: TRBV6-1
CDR3: CASSEMWGGGTDTQYF
DNA: TGTGCCAGCAGTGAAATGTGGGGAGGGGGCACAGATACGCAGTATTTT

J: TRBJ2-7
length: 12
D: -
size: once
V: TRBV6-5
CDR3: CASSYAVGEQYF
DNA: TGTGCCAGTAGTTACGCGGTTGGCGAGCAGTACTTC

J: TRBJ2-2
length: 13
D: -
size: -
V: TRBV2
CDR3: CASRARQGGELFF
DNA: TGTGCCAGCAGGGCAAGGCAGGGCGGGGAGCTGTTTTTT

J: TRBJ1-2
length: 13
D: TRBD1
size: once
V: TRBV10-3
CDR3: CASSQGAVVGYTF
DNA: TGTGCCTCCTCGCAGGGGGCTGTTGTGGGCTACACCTTC

J: TRBJ2-1
length: 15
D: TRBD1
size: many
V: TRBV6-5
CDR3: CASSRDRGIWNEQFF
DNA: TGTGCCAGCAGTCGGGACAGGGGGATATGGAATGAGCAGTTCTTC

J: TRBJ2-7
length: 15
D: TRBD2
size: -
V: TRBV5-1
CDR3: CASSLVSGTRGPQYF
DNA: TGCGCCAGCAGCTTGGTCTCCGGGACTAGAGGTCCGCAGTACTTC

J: TRBJ2-1
length: 15
D: TRBD2
size: few
V: TRBV10-3
CDR3: CAISARAAMSGTMFF
DNA: TGTGCCATCAGTGCACGGGCGGCAATGAGCGGGACTATGTTCTTC

J: TRBJ2-7
length: 15
D: TRBD1
size: -
V: TRBV6-5
CDR3: CASSPPGQGFYEQYF
DNA: TGTGCCAGCAGCCCACCGGGACAGGGGTTCTACGAGCAGTACTTC

J: TRBJ2-2
length: 13
D: -
size: -
V: TRBV27
CDR3: CASSFGNTGELFF
DNA: TGTGCCAGCAGTTTTGGGAACACCGGGGAGCTGTTTTTT

J: TRBJ1-3
length: 14
D: -
size: -
V: TRBV5-6
CDR3: CASSVRVSGNTIYF
DNA: TGTGCCAGCAGCGTGAGAGTCTCTGGAAACACCATATATTTT

J: TRBJ2-3
length: 14
D: TRBD1
size: -
V: TRBV27
CDR3: CASSATGSTDTQYF
DNA: TGTGCCAGCAGTGCGACAGGGTCCACAGATACGCAGTATTTT

J: TRBJ2-1
length: 17
D: TRBD2
size: -
V: TRBV11-2
CDR3: CASSFFIREGTYNEQFF
DNA: TGTGCCAGCAGCTTTTTCATTCGGGAGGGAACCTACAATGAGCAGTTCTTC

J: TRBJ1-6
length: 12
D: -
size: -
V: TRBV6-1
CDR3: CASSVTSPPLHF
DNA: TGTGCCAGCAGTGTTACATCTCCACCCCTCCACTTT

J: TRBJ1-1
length: 12
D: TRBD1
size: -
V: TRBV11-1
CDR3: CASLGGDSEAFF
DNA: TGTGCCAGCTTGGGAGGGGACAGCGAAGCTTTCTTT

J: TRBJ2-2
length: 15
D: -
size: -
V: TRBV7-3
CDR3: CASSLTDRVSGELFF
DNA: TGTGCCAGCAGCTTAACGGACCGAGTCTCCGGGGAGCTGTTTTTT

J: TRBJ2-7
length: 14
D: TRBD1
size: -
V: TRBV14
CDR3: CASSHWTGPYEQYF
DNA: TGTGCCAGCAGCCACTGGACAGGGCCCTACGAGCAGTACTTC

J: TRBJ1-4
length: 14
D: TRBD1
size: -
V: TRBV18
CDR3: CASSPFAGGEKLFF
DNA: TGTGCCAGCTCACCCTTCGCAGGGGGTGAAAAACTGTTTTTT

J: TRBJ2-3
length: 16
D: -
size: -
V: TRBV2
CDR3: CASSIDSPAFTDTQYF
DNA: TGTGCCAGCAGTATCGATTCACCCGCCTTCACAGATACGCAGTATTTT

J: TRBJ2-7
length: 12
D: TRBD2
size: -
V: TRBV25-1
CDR3: CASGLGAYEQYF
DNA: TGTGCCAGCGGACTAGGGGCCTACGAGCAGTACTTC

J: TRBJ2-7
length: 14
D: -
size: -
V: TRBV30
CDR3: CAWKTGPAQYEQYF
DNA: TGTGCCTGGAAAACCGGGCCTGCTCAATACGAGCAGTACTTC

J: TRBJ2-1
length: 14
D: -
size: -
V: TRBV28
CDR3: CASSLPGPFNEQFF
DNA: TGTGCCAGCAGCCTCCCCGGCCCATTCAATGAGCAGTTCTTC

J: TRBJ1-1
length: 14
D: -
size: -
V: TRBV27
CDR3: CASFEWGRDTEAFF
DNA: TGTGCCAGCTTTGAGTGGGGACGGGACACTGAAGCTTTCTTT

J: TRBJ2-7
length: 14
D: -
size: -
V: TRBV7-3
CDR3: CASSLWQGSYEQYF
DNA: TGTGCCAGCAGCTTATGGCAGGGGTCCTACGAGCAGTACTTC

J: TRBJ2-7
length: 16
D: -
size: many
V: TRBV27
CDR3: CASSPPLGSAGYEQYF
DNA: TGTGCCAGCAGTCCCCCCCTGGGGAGCGCGGGCTACGAGCAGTACTTC

J: TRBJ2-7
length: 11
D: -
size: -
V: TRBV28
CDR3: CASSRAGRTNF
DNA: TGTGCCAGCAGTAGAGCGGGCCGGACAAACTTC

J: TRBJ1-5
length: 13
D: -
size: -
V: TRBV2
CDR3: CASCMGARQPQHF
DNA: TGTGCCAGCTGCATGGGGGCCAGGCAGCCCCAGCATTTT

J: TRBJ1-6
length: 14
D: -
size: few
V: TRBV19
CDR3: CATRDNRANSPLHF
DNA: TGTGCCACCCGGGACAACAGGGCGAATTCACCCCTCCACTTT

J: TRBJ1-1
length: 11
D: -
size: few
V: TRBV30
CDR3: CACSTGSEAFF
DNA: TGTGCCTGTTCTACTGGGTCTGAAGCTTTCTTT

J: TRBJ2-1
length: 13
D: -
size: -
V: TRBV10-3
CDR3: CAIGRQPWDEQFF
DNA: TGTGCCATCGGTCGACAGCCCTGGGATGAGCAGTTCTTC

J: TRBJ2-3
length: 15
D: TRBD2
size: -
V: TRBV28
CDR3: CASSFWRGDTDTQYF
DNA: TGTGCCAGCAGTTTTTGGCGGGGGGACACAGATACGCAGTATTTT